These 26 T cell receptor beta chains share one sample of origin, sequenced in a study of shared clonotypes between healthy human individuals. Assay: immunoSEQ multiplex PCR; the TCRdb copy retains only in-frame clones and omits some. The sample shows around 1.6 million clones, approximately 98% of them seen only once. The specimen was naive CD4+ T cells sorted from blood. Described subset: CD45RA+ positively selected. Every receptor here comes from a man between 25 and 39 years old in good health.

The chain uses TRBV2 and TRBJ1-2; D is uncertain. The germline V gene has CDR1 SNHLY and CDR2 FYNNEI. Trimming left V 6 bases short and J 2 bases short, with 13 bases between. This CDR3 spans 14 amino acids. CDR3 sequence (DNA): TGTGCCAGCAGCAACGGACGGGTAAACTATGGCTACACCTTC. Translation: CASSNGRVNYGYTF.

V and J are TRBV25-1 and TRBJ2-1; the D gene could be TRBD1 or TRBD2 (5 bases each). CDR1 MGHDK and CDR2 SYGVNS come from the germline V gene. V shed 3 bases and J shed 3 bases, with 12 bases lying between them. There are 15 residues in the CDR3. In nucleotides, the CDR3 is TGTGCCAGCAGTGATGGGGGAATTAGCTACAATGAGCAGTTCTTC. Translated: CASSDGGISYNEQFF.

The gene calls are TRBV11-3 and TRBJ2-7; maybe TRBD2 (6 bases). Trimming stripped 5 bases from V and 7 bases from J, with 15 bases between. CDR3 length: 13 residues. Per germline, CDR1 SGHNT and CDR2 YENEEA. In DNA, the CDR3 is TGTGCCAGCAGCCTAGTGGAGGGCAGGGAGCAGTACTTC. It encodes CASSLVEGREQYF.

V usage is TRBV6-6 and J usage is TRBJ1-5, with 10 bases lining up with TRBD1. CDR1 MNHNY and CDR2 SVGAGI come from the germline V gene (reference sequence). Trimming removed 0 bases from V and 4 bases from J; junction bases left unmatched: 3. The CDR3 totals 16 residues. The DNA for the CDR3 is TGTGCCAGCAGTTACTCGGGACAGGGGTGGAATCAGCCCCAGCATTTT. As protein: CASSYSGQGWNQPQHF.

The chain has TRBV28 and TRBJ1-5; the D gene is possibly TRBD1 (5 bases). Trimming cost V 2 bases and J 4 bases, with 18 bases left between them. The CDR3 has 17 residues. Germline V gene lookup returns CDR1 MDHEN and CDR2 SYDVKM. CDR3 coding DNA: TGTGCCAGCAGTTTAACGGGGCACACCTTTACAAATCAGCCCCAGCATTTT. Protein: CASSLTGHTFTNQPQHF.

CDR3 DNA: TGTGCCAGCAGCTCCCGACCGGGACAGGGGGCTGTCACAGATACGCAGTATTTT. Translating gives CASSSRPGQGAVTDTQYF. The chain links TRBV7-6 to TRBJ2-3, with 12 bases aligning to TRBD1. From germline, CDR1 is SGHVS and CDR2 FNYEAQ. The trim removed 4 bases at V and 2 bases at J, leaving 10 bases unmatched. CDR3 length: 18 residues.

This chain joins TRBV28 and TRBJ1-2, with 7 bases identical to TRBD1. Per germline, CDR1 MDHEN and CDR2 SYDVKM. V shed 10 bases and J 6 bases; nucleotides not matched to a gene: 8. The CDR3 extends over 12 amino acids. This chain's CDR3 is CATGQAEDGYTF. The CDR3 DNA reads TGTGCCACCGGACAGGCAGAGGATGGCTACACCTTC.

This chain uses TRBV7-9 with TRBJ2-7; 10 bases align to TRBD2. Trimming removed 6 bases from V and 4 bases from J; junction bases left unmatched: 9. Germline V gives CDR1 SEHNR, CDR2 FQNEAQ (reference sequence). This CDR3 region has 15 residues. The CDR3 is CASRPLAGASYEQYF. CDR3 coding DNA: TGTGCCAGCAGACCTCTAGCGGGAGCTTCGTACGAGCAGTACTTC.

The chain uses TRBV7-2 and TRBJ2-1; 10 nucleotides line up with TRBD1. This CDR3 contains 14 residues. Trimming at V came to 1 base and at J to 6 bases, leaving 0 bases not matched to a gene. Germline CDR1 is SGHTA and CDR2 is FQGNSA. The CDR3 DNA is TGTGCCAGCAGCTTAGGGACAGGGGGCAATGAGCAGTTCTTC. Residues: CASSLGTGGNEQFF.

The V gene is TRBV18, the J gene TRBJ1-1, with D maybe TRBD1 (5 bases). CDR1 is KGHSH and CDR2 is LQKENI in the germline V gene. The CDR3 covers 15 residues. Trimming removed 3 bases from V and 6 bases from J, with 17 bases in between. Written as DNA, the CDR3 is TGTGCCAGCTCACCCTATGGGCAGGGCATATCTGAAGCTTTCTTT. It codes for CASSPYGQGISEAFF.

In the case of this clone: The sample carries other DNA sequences with the same CDR3. The V and J genes are TRBV5-1 and TRBJ2-7; D is undetermined. V lost 3 bases and J lost 0, with 4 bases in between. Germline V gene lookup returns CDR1 SGHRS and CDR2 YFSETQ. This CDR3 region has 12 residues. CDR3 in amino acids: CASSSPSYEQYF. The CDR3 DNA is TGCGCCAGCAGCTCGCCCTCCTACGAGCAGTACTTC.

V is TRBV7-2 and J is TRBJ1-1; unclear D gene. CDR1 is SGHTA, CDR2 FQGNSA, per germline. V shed 0 bases and J shed 9 bases, with 8 bases lying between them. The CDR3 spans 12 residues. This CDR3 reads CASSLARRQAFF. The CDR3 DNA reads TGTGCCAGCAGCTTAGCCCGACGGCAAGCTTTCTTT. Full variable domain (outside the CDR3, taken from reference TRBV7-2 and TRBJ1-1): GAGVSQSPSNKVTEKGKDVELRCDPISGHTALYWYRQSLGQGLEFLIYFQGNSAPDKSGLPSDRFSAERTGGSVSTLTIQRTQQEDSAVYLCASSLARRQAFFGQGTRLTVV.

A remark on this clone: At one boundary the junction diverges from the germline segment, which might be a read error. This chain links TRBV5-5 with TRBJ2-1, with TRBD1 identical over 8 bases. The germline CDR1 and CDR2 sequences are SGHKS and YYEKEE (reference sequence). This CDR3 is built from 16 residues. The CDR3: CVSSFRQGRSYNEQFF. The CDR3 DNA sequence: TGTGTCAGCAGCTTTCGACAGGGGCGTTCCTACAATGAGCAGTTCTTC.

The J gene is TRBJ1-4, the V gene TRBV5-1; TRBD1 matches at 12 bases. V shed 2 bases and J 8 bases; nucleotides not matched to a gene: 4. The length of the CDR3 is 15 residues. Germline CDR1 reads SGHRS; CDR2 reads YFSETQ. CDR3 coding DNA: TGCGCCAGCAGCTTCGGGGACAGGGGGCCGGAAAAACTGTTTTTT. Amino acid sequence: CASSFGDRGPEKLFF.

V gene TRBV29-1 combines with J gene TRBJ1-2; 9 nucleotides align to TRBD1. The V segment lost 2 bases and the J segment 2 bases; nucleotides outside the gene matches: 3. The CDR3 consists of 14 residues. The germline gives CDR1 SQVTM, CDR2 ANQGSEA. In DNA form, the CDR3 reads TGCAGCGTTGAAACAGGGGGCTCCAACTATGGCTACACCTTC. This translates into CSVETGGSNYGYTF.

The chain recombines TRBV5-1 with TRBJ2-1, with TRBD1 identical over 8 bases. V trimming: 4 bases; J trimming: 6 bases; junction bases outside the gene matches: 15. Germline V CDR1 and CDR2: SGHRS, YFSETQ. The length of the CDR3 is 17 residues. The CDR3 region is CASSLKDRVSYGNEQFF. CDR3 coding DNA: TGCGCCAGCAGCCTCAAGGACAGGGTATCGTACGGCAATGAGCAGTTCTTC.

The rearrangement uses TRBV5-4 and TRBJ2-2, with 8 bases lining up with TRBD2. Germline CDR1 SGHNT, CDR2 YYREEE (reference sequence). The CDR3 is made up of 14 amino acids. Losses at the gene ends were 7 bases for V and 7 bases for J; bases not matched to a gene: 9. The CDR3 DNA follows: TGTGCCAGCCACAGCGGGAGAGGTGGCGGGGAGCTGTTTTTT. It specifies CASHSGRGGGELFF.

A remark on this clone: The same CDR3 is also encoded by other DNA sequences in this sample. V usage is TRBV7-3 and J usage is TRBJ2-2; no definite D call. V was cut by 5 bases and J by 1 base, with 5 bases left in between. The CDR3 spans 13 residues. CDR1 is SGHTA and CDR2 is FQGTGA in the germline V gene. Here the CDR3 DNA reads TGTGCCAGCAGCCTGAAGAACACCGGGGAGCTGTTTTTT. Protein product: CASSLKNTGELFF.

The chain is built from TRBV5-1 and TRBJ1-1; 7 bases match TRBD1. This CDR3 spans 15 amino acids. V gave up 0 bases and J gave up 1 base; unmatched junction bases: 3. CDR1 SGHRS and CDR2 YFSETQ come from the germline V gene. This chain's CDR3 is CASSLVTGRNTEAFF. CDR3 coding DNA: TGCGCCAGCAGCTTGGTGACAGGGAGGAACACTGAAGCTTTCTTT.

The genes are TRBV7-6 and TRBJ1-1; a possible D gene is TRBD1 (6 bases). Trimming shortened V by 5 bases and J by 1 base, and 14 bases separated the two germline ends. The CDR3 is made up of 15 amino acids. In germline, CDR1 is SGHVS, CDR2 FNYEAQ. The chain's CDR3 is CASSPRQDWNTEAFF. The CDR3 coding sequence is TGTGCCAGCAGCCCCCGACAGGACTGGAACACTGAAGCTTTCTTT.

This chain links TRBV11-3 with TRBJ2-7, with 12 bases that match TRBD2. Germline CDR1 is SGHNT and CDR2 is YENEEA. V lost 4 bases and J lost 3; bases outside the gene matches: 4. This CDR3 contains 15 residues. The CDR3 loop reads CASSSRLAGDYEQYF. The DNA of the CDR3 is TGTGCCAGCAGCTCCCGACTAGCGGGAGACTACGAGCAGTACTTC.

This chain links TRBV7-8 with TRBJ2-7; TRBD2 agrees at 10 bases. J lost 0 bases, V lost 5 bases, and 4 bases had no gene match. This CDR3 is built from 15 residues. CDR1 and CDR2 from the germline V gene are SGHVS and FQNEAQ. In nucleotides, the CDR3 is TGTGCCAGCAGCCCCGCTAGCGGGAGCTCCTACGAGCAGTACTTC. This sequence encodes CASSPASGSSYEQYF.

The chain employs TRBV5-1 and TRBJ1-1; D unresolved. CDR1 is SGHRS and CDR2 is YFSETQ in the germline V gene. Deletions cut 0 bases from V and 2 bases from J, with 14 bases between. The CDR3 consists of 16 residues. The CDR3 spells CASSLDVLYSNTEAFF. DNA of the CDR3: TGCGCCAGCAGCTTGGATGTCTTGTATTCCAACACTGAAGCTTTCTTT.

The chain links TRBV9 to TRBJ1-2; a possible D gene is TRBD1 (6 bases). V lost 0 bases, J lost 2 bases, and 11 bases lay in between. This CDR3 spans 15 amino acids. Germline V gives CDR1 SGDLS, CDR2 YYNGEE. CDR3 sequence reads: CASSVGGQGNYGYTF. DNA for the CDR3: TGTGCCAGCAGCGTAGGGGGCCAGGGGAACTATGGCTACACCTTC.

The chain links TRBV7-2 to TRBJ2-7, with TRBD1 matching 7 bases. The CDR3 is made up of 15 amino acids. J gave up 6 bases and V 4 bases, and 12 bases lay outside the gene matches. Germline assignment: CDR1 SGHTA and CDR2 FQGNSA. Written as DNA, the CDR3 is TGTGCCAGCAGCTCACGGACAGGAATCTCCGGCGAGCAGTACTTC. It codes for CASSSRTGISGEQYF.

V is TRBV5-1 and J is TRBJ1-4, with a tentative D call TRBD1 (5 bases). The CDR3 extends over 14 amino acids. Germline CDR1 SGHRS, CDR2 YFSETQ. V was cut by 1 base and J by 5 bases, with 9 bases left in between. This chain's CDR3 is CASSLRQPNEKLFF. The CDR3, as DNA: TGCGCCAGCAGCTTGAGACAGCCAAATGAAAAACTGTTTTTT.